These 27 T cell receptor beta chains share one sample of origin, sequenced in a study of tumour-infiltrating T cells in Burkitt lymphoma. Assay used: immunoSEQ multiplex PCR; TCRdb lists only in-frame clones, some missing. The repertoire holds about 5,600 clones, with about a sixth as singletons. The sequenced sample consisted of tumor tissue. These receptors originate from a human donor with diffuse large B-cell lymphoma.

This clone was detected only a few times. The V gene is TRBV7-2, the J gene TRBJ2-2, with 7 bases that match TRBD1. V was pared by 5 bases and J by 5 bases, with 14 bases of the junction left unmatched. The CDR3 length is 17 residues. Germline lookup yields CDR1 SGHTA and CDR2 FQGNSA. The CDR3 DNA reads TGTGCCAGCAGCCCTGGACAGGCTAACATGAGAACCGGGGAGCTGTTTTTT. Translation gives CASSPGQANMRTGELFF. Full variable domain (remainder filled in from reference TRBV7-2 and TRBJ2-2): GAGVSQSPSNKVTEKGKDVELRCDPISGHTALYWYRQSLGQGLEFLIYFQGNSAPDKSGLPSDRFSAERTGGSVSTLTIQRTQQEDSAVYLCASSPGQANMRTGELFFGEGSRLTVL.

CDR3 nucleotides: TGTGCCTGGAGTGACTGGACTAGCGGGGAGGTAGAGACCCAGTACTTC. This gives the protein CAWSDWTSGEVETQYF. The V and J genes are TRBV30 and TRBJ2-5; TRBD2 aligns across 12 bases. The CDR3 contains 16 residues. Germline assignment: CDR1 GTSNPN and CDR2 SVGIG (reference sequence). V lost 1 base to trimming and J lost 4 bases; unmatched junction nucleotides: 7.

V gene TRBV5-5 combines with J gene TRBJ2-6; tentative D call: TRBD1 (6 bases). Germline lookup yields CDR1 SGHKS and CDR2 YYEKEE (reference sequence). CDR3 length: 17 amino acids. V was clipped by 4 bases and J by 1 base, with 15 bases between them. The CDR3 region is CASSITGTLSGANVLTF. DNA of the CDR3: TGTGCCAGCAGCATCACAGGGACCTTATCTGGGGCCAACGTCCTGACTTTC. Variable domain in full (rest from reference TRBV5-5 and TRBJ2-6): DAGVTQSPTHLIKTRGQQVTLRCSPISGHKSVSWYQQVLGQGPQFIFQYYEKEERGRGNFPDRFSARQFPNYSSELNVNALLLGDSALYLCASSITGTLSGANVLTFGAGSRLTVL.

V is TRBV6-5 and J is TRBJ1-2, with D possibly TRBD1 on 5 matching bases. The CDR3 loop spans 13 amino acids. CDR1 and CDR2 from the germline V gene are MNHEY and SVGAGI. V was clipped by 4 bases and J by 2 bases, with 8 bases between them. This chain's CDR3 is CASSFGGNYGYTF. CDR3 DNA sequence: TGTGCCAGCAGTTTTGGGGGAAACTATGGCTACACCTTC.

The rearrangement links TRBV15 to TRBJ2-2, with D tentatively TRBD1 (5 bases). V dropped 1 base and J dropped 0 bases, with 9 bases sitting between them. Germline V gene data show CDR1 as LNHNV and CDR2 as YYDKDF (reference sequence). This CDR3 contains 16 residues. The CDR3 protein is CATSRVPGPNTGELFF. CDR3 nucleotides: TGTGCCACCAGCAGAGTTCCAGGGCCGAACACCGGGGAGCTGTTTTTT.

This clone occurred a few times. The chain is built from TRBV14 and TRBJ1-1; no clear D. V dropped 4 bases and J dropped 1 base, with 10 bases sitting between them. Germline values: CDR1 SGHDN, CDR2 FVKESK. This CDR3 region has 14 residues. CDR3 region: CASSLWAGNTEAFF. The CDR3 bases are TGTGCCAGCAGCCTTTGGGCCGGGAACACTGAAGCTTTCTTT. Looking up the rest from reference TRBV14 and TRBJ1-1 gives the full variable domain: EAGVTQFPSHSVIEKGQTVTLRCDPISGHDNLYWYRRVMGKEIKFLLHFVKESKQDESGMPNNRFLAERTGGTYSTLKVQPAELEDSGVYFCASSLWAGNTEAFFGQGTRLTVV.

This clone turned up a few times. This rearrangement joins TRBV12-5 to TRBJ2-2; D unclear. Trimming left V 1 base short and J 2 bases short, with 2 bases between. This CDR3 is 13 amino acids long. Per germline, CDR1 LGHNT and CDR2 FRNRAP. The CDR3 reads CASGLENTGELFF. Written as DNA, the CDR3 is TGTGCTAGTGGTTTGGAAAACACCGGGGAGCTGTTTTTT. Full variable domain (remainder filled in from reference TRBV12-5 and TRBJ2-2): DARVTQTPRHKVTEMGQEVTMRCQPILGHNTVFWYRQTMMQGLELLAYFRNRAPLDDSGMPKDRFSAEMPDATLATLKIQPSEPRDSAVYFCASGLENTGELFFGEGSRLTVL.

A remark on this clone: The junction shows a germline mismatch at one end, possibly a read error. The rearrangement links TRBV30 to TRBJ1-5; D perhaps matches TRBD1 (5 bases). The germline gives CDR1 GTSNPN, CDR2 SVGIG (reference sequence). The CDR3 has 13 residues. CDR3 coding DNA: TGTGCCTGGACCCAGGGCCGCAATCAGCCCCGGCATTTT. Protein product: CAWTQGRNQPRHF.

This clone has just a few counts. V is TRBV28 and J is TRBJ1-2, with 7 positions matching TRBD1. The germline CDR1 and CDR2 sequences are MDHEN and SYDVKM. Losses at the gene ends were 6 bases for V and 8 bases for J; bases not matched to a gene: 12. The CDR3 runs to 14 residues. CDR3 coding DNA: TGTGCCAGCAGCTTGCAGGGGGATTGGGCGGGCTACACCTTC. This gives the protein CASSLQGDWAGYTF.

This clone was detected only a few times. An end of the junction does not agree with germline; a read error may underlie this. The gene calls are TRBV29-1 and TRBJ2-1; TRBD2 aligns across 8 bases. This CDR3 spans 13 amino acids. From germline, CDR1 is SQVTM and CDR2 ANQGSEA. The DNA for the CDR3 is TGCAGCGTTGAGCGGACTAGCATTATAGAGCGGGTCTTC. As protein: CSVERTSIIERVF.

This clone was detected a few times. In the same sample, other DNA sequences code for this CDR3. The J gene is TRBJ1-2, the V gene TRBV5-1; D is undetermined. Per germline, CDR1 SGHRS and CDR2 YFSETQ. CDR3 length equals 13 residues. V lost 4 bases to trimming and J lost 3 bases, with 10 bases between them. As DNA, the CDR3 is TGCGCCAGCAGCCCCGACTCTGACTATGGCTACACCTTC. It yields the protein CASSPDSDYGYTF.

V usage is TRBV5-1 and J usage is TRBJ2-2; D remains unclear. Looked up from germline, CDR1 is SGHRS and CDR2 is YFSETQ. This CDR3 has 15 amino acids. Trimming cost V 3 bases and J 6 bases, with 15 bases left between them. The chain's CDR3 is CASSYRALQPGELFF. DNA for the CDR3: TGCGCCAGCAGCTACCGGGCCCTGCAACCCGGGGAGCTGTTTTTT.

The chain recombines TRBV5-4 with TRBJ1-1; TRBD1 matches at 7 bases. The CDR3 extends over 15 amino acids. Looked up from germline, CDR1 is SGHNT and CDR2 is YYREEE (reference sequence). J was trimmed by 5 bases and V by 5 bases; bases with no gene match: 12. The CDR3 DNA sequence: TGTGCCAGCAGAGATGTACAGGGGATGGGGACTGAAGCTTTCTTT. Protein sequence: CASRDVQGMGTEAFF. The variable domain in full, with the rest retrieved from reference TRBV5-4 and TRBJ1-1, is ETGVTQSPTHLIKTRGQQVTLRCSSQSGHNTVSWYQQALGQGPQFIFQYYREEENGRGNFPPRFSGLQFPNYSSELNVNALELDDSALYLCASRDVQGMGTEAFFGQGTRLTVV.

V usage is TRBV27 and J usage is TRBJ2-3, with D perhaps TRBD2 (5 bases). This CDR3 region has 15 residues. CDR1 and CDR2 from the germline V gene are MNHEY and SMNVEV (reference sequence). The germline V and J ends were trimmed by 4 bases and 0 bases, with 11 bases remaining between them. The CDR3 here is CASSSRGLSTDTQYF. In DNA, the CDR3 is TGTGCCAGCAGTTCGCGAGGGCTCAGCACAGATACGCAGTATTTT.

This clone occurred a few times. The chain is built from TRBV29-1 and TRBJ2-7; D might be TRBD2 (6 bases). The CDR3 is made up of 15 amino acids. Germline CDR1 is SQVTM and CDR2 is ANQGSEA. V was shortened by 3 bases and J by 7 bases, with 22 bases between the two germline ends. CDR3 residues: CSVDRFGGVSGEQYF. CDR3 coding DNA: TGCAGCGTTGACAGGTTCGGGGGAGTTTCGGGGGAGCAGTACTTC.

J is TRBJ2-1 and V is TRBV5-1; D is unclear. The ends were cut back, 0 bases at V and 6 bases at J, with 16 bases in the middle. Germline loops: CDR1 SGHRS, CDR2 YFSETQ. CDR3 size: 16 residues. This CDR3 reads CASSLAPVGIVNEQFF. The DNA of the CDR3 is TGCGCCAGCAGCTTGGCACCAGTGGGAATCGTCAATGAGCAGTTCTTC.

This clone is large within its sample. The chain couples TRBV28 to TRBJ2-7; no clear D. The CDR3 has 15 residues. The germline gives CDR1 MDHEN, CDR2 SYDVKM. Trimming cost V 4 bases and J 1 base, with 14 bases left between them. The CDR3 bases are TGTGCCAGCAGTTCGGGCCAGACCTGGTCCTACGAGCAGTACTTC. Its translation is CASSSGQTWSYEQYF.

The genes are TRBV7-2 and TRBJ2-2, with TRBD2 identical over 10 bases. Germline V gene lookup returns CDR1 SGHTA and CDR2 FQGNSA. V lost 3 bases to trimming and J lost 6 bases; unmatched junction nucleotides: 10. CDR3 length: 17 residues. In DNA, the CDR3 is TGTGCCAGCAGCTTGACCAGCGGGAGGGGTTCAGCCGGGGAGCTGTTTTTT. It is translated as CASSLTSGRGSAGELFF.

This clone was seen a few times. The genes are TRBV18 and TRBJ2-2; D not certain. V lost 3 bases, J lost 3 bases, and 8 bases lay in between. The germline V gene has CDR1 KGHSH and CDR2 LQKENI. The CDR3 consists of 14 residues. CDR3 residues: CASSPAGHTGELFF. Written as DNA, the CDR3 is TGTGCCAGCTCACCCGCCGGGCACACCGGGGAGCTGTTTTTT.

The chain is built from TRBV4-2 and TRBJ2-7, with 7 bases that match TRBD1. Trimming took 0 bases from V and 3 from J; bases not matched to a gene: 2. Germline-derived CDR1 and CDR2 are LGHNA and YNFKEQ. CDR3 length: 14 amino acids. The CDR3: CASSQDGTVYEQYF. CDR3 DNA: TGTGCCAGCAGCCAAGATGGGACAGTCTACGAGCAGTACTTC.

This clone was detected only a few times. This chain links TRBV2 with TRBJ2-1, with D tentatively TRBD1 (6 bases). V was shortened by 6 bases and J by 0 bases, with 6 bases between the two germline ends. The CDR3 is 13 residues long. From germline, CDR1 is SNHLY and CDR2 FYNNEI. The CDR3 coding sequence is TGTGCCAGCAGACAGGGCTCCTACAATGAGCAGTTCTTC. Translation: CASRQGSYNEQFF.

This clone was seen only a few times. V and J are TRBV5-6 and TRBJ2-1; 7 positions agree with TRBD2. The CDR3 spans 16 residues. The J segment lost 10 bases and the V segment lost 3 bases, leaving 16 bases of the junction unmatched. The germline V gene encodes CDR1 SGHDT and CDR2 YYEEEE. CDR3 sequence (DNA): TGTGCCAGCAGCTCCGGCGGACTAGGGGAGATAGAGGAGCAGTTCTTC. It encodes CASSSGGLGEIEEQFF.

This clone was picked up a small number of times. This chain connects TRBV14 to TRBJ1-2; D gene uncertain. Trimming stripped 2 bases from V and 5 bases from J, with 12 bases between. The CDR3 runs to 14 residues. Germline V gene lookup returns CDR1 SGHDN and CDR2 FVKESK. The CDR3 coding sequence is TGTGCCAGCAGCCAAATACATGGAACGTATGGCTACACCTTC. The encoded protein is CASSQIHGTYGYTF. The full variable domain, rest sourced from reference TRBV14 and TRBJ1-2, is EAGVTQFPSHSVIEKGQTVTLRCDPISGHDNLYWYRRVMGKEIKFLLHFVKESKQDESGMPNNRFLAERTGGTYSTLKVQPAELEDSGVYFCASSQIHGTYGYTFGSGTRLTVV.

V is TRBV7-8 and J is TRBJ2-3, with 10 bases fitting TRBD2. Germline trimming cut 7 bases from V and 3 bases from J; bases unmatched to any gene: 7. The CDR3 loop spans 15 amino acids. Looked up from germline, CDR1 is SGHVS and CDR2 is FQNEAQ. The CDR3 is CASTFSGRRTDTQYF. DNA for the CDR3: TGTGCCAGCACCTTTAGCGGGAGGCGAACAGATACGCAGTATTTT.

The chain couples TRBV29-1 to TRBJ2-7, with D perhaps matching TRBD2 (7 bases). CDR1 and CDR2 from the germline V gene are SQVTM and ANQGSEA. V was cut by 0 bases and J by 6 bases, with 12 bases left in between. The CDR3 totals 13 residues. The CDR3 nucleotides read TGCAGCGTTGAAGATTCGGGGGGCGGCGAGCAGTACTTC. It yields the protein CSVEDSGGGEQYF.

The chain links TRBV11-2 to TRBJ2-5, with D maybe TRBD2 (6 bases). There are 15 residues in the CDR3. Germline V CDR1 and CDR2: SGHAT, FQNNGV. V shed 6 bases and J shed 4 bases, with 18 bases lying between them. CDR3 nucleotides: TGTGCCAGCAGTTCGATGGCGGGGTCGAGAGAGACCCAGTACTTC. This encodes CASSSMAGSRETQYF.

The chain employs TRBV30 and TRBJ1-5; D not certain. With 2 bases removed from V and 2 bases from J, the gap between germline ends came to 10 bases. Germline V gene sequence: CDR1 GTSNPN, CDR2 SVGIG (reference sequence). This CDR3 has 14 amino acids. CDR3 protein: CAWSSQIGNQPQHF. CDR3 DNA: TGTGCCTGGAGTTCTCAGATCGGCAATCAGCCCCAGCATTTT.